This is a list of T cell receptor beta chains from one sample in a study of shared clonotypes between healthy human individuals. Sequencing was performed with immunoSEQ multiplex PCR; in TCRdb, only in-frame clones are kept and a portion is missing. This sample has about 1.1 million clones, with 75% to 85% found just once. The sequenced sample was memory CD4+ T cells from PBMCs. All receptors derive from a man between 18 and 35 years old in good health. Some clones in this sample may be carry-over from other donors' samples. CDR3s include the opening cysteine and the closing phenylalanine or tryptophan. D genes are given only for firm matches. Some rows have no size entry. The others give once, few or many, or a class for an expanded clone.

TRBJ1-5,TRBV6-1,once,.,CASTYLGGVGQPQHF,TGTGCCAGCACTTATCTCGGGGGGGTGGGTCAGCCCCAGCATTTT
TRBJ1-2,TRBV27,.,.,CASSLDGSRNYGYTF,TGTGCCAGCAGTTTAGATGGGTCCCGTAACTATGGCTACACCTTC
TRBJ1-5,TRBV28,.,.,CASSTGSQPQHF,TGTGCCAGCAGCACAGGGTCTCAGCCCCAGCATTTT
TRBJ1-2,TRBV5-1,many,.,CASSFTGSRGYTF,TGCGCCAGCAGCTTTACAGGGTCCCGGGGCTACACCTTC
TRBJ1-6,TRBV4-1,.,TRBD1,CASSRGQGVAGSPLHF,TGCGCCAGCAGCCGAGGACAGGGGGTGGCTGGCTCACCCCTCCACTTT
TRBJ2-7,TRBV19,.,.,CASSSQPGPPYEQYF,TGTGCCAGTAGTTCTCAACCGGGACCTCCGTACGAGCAGTACTTC
TRBJ2-5,TRBV2,few,.,CASSEALTLRAGETQYF,TGTGCCAGCAGTGAAGCGCTTACTCTGAGGGCCGGGGAGACCCAGTACTTC
TRBJ1-1,TRBV27,few,.,CASSSSGAGGTEAFF,TGTGCCAGCAGTTCATCCGGCGCGGGGGGCACTGAAGCTTTCTTT
TRBJ2-1,TRBV7-2,.,.,CASSLGGTHEQFF,TGTGCCAGCAGCTTAGGGGGAACCCATGAGCAGTTCTTC
TRBJ2-5,TRBV6-1,.,.,CASIKDFTPPTQYF,TGTGCCAGCATAAAAGATTTCACACCCCCGACCCAGTACTTC
TRBJ2-5,TRBV28,.,.,CASSFRLAQETQYF,TGTGCCAGCAGTTTTCGGCTAGCGCAAGAGACCCAGTACTTC
TRBJ2-3,TRBV4-3,.,TRBD2,CASSRTGLAGTTDTQYF,TGCGCCAGCAGCCGAACCGGACTAGCGGGTACCACAGATACGCAGTATTTT
TRBJ2-6,TRBV2,.,.,CASSPYIYPIQSRANVLTF,TGTGCCAGCAGTCCTTACATTTACCCGATACAAAGTCGGGCCAACGTCCTGACTTTC
TRBJ2-1,TRBV7-3,.,.,CASSLTQGRNEQFF,TGTGCCAGCAGCTTAACGCAGGGGCGCAATGAGCAGTTCTTC
TRBJ1-1,TRBV4-1,.,TRBD1,CASSPGTGGYFTEAFF,TGCGCCAGCAGCCCCGGGACAGGGGGTTACTTCACTGAAGCTTTCTTT
TRBJ2-1,TRBV5-4,.,.,CASSLRPRVLDMDEQFF,TGTGCCAGCAGCTTGCGGCCGAGGGTACTAGATATGGATGAGCAGTTCTTC
TRBJ2-1,TRBV5-6,.,.,CASSSYTSYEQFF,TGTGCCAGCAGCTCCTACACTAGTTATGAGCAGTTCTTC
TRBJ2-5,TRBV7-3,.,TRBD1,CASSQGQGETQYF,TGTGCCAGCAGCCAGGGACAGGGAGAGACCCAGTACTTC
TRBJ2-3,TRBV5-1,.,TRBD2,CASSIQRGTSTDTQYF,TGCGCCAGCAGCATACAGCGGGGGACTAGCACAGATACGCAGTATTTT
TRBJ2-7,TRBV7-9,.,.,CASSRQGLLYEQYF,TGTGCCAGCAGCCGCCAGGGACTTCTCTACGAGCAGTACTTC
TRBJ2-4,TRBV7-2,once,.,CASSQAGGEANIQYF,TGTGCCAGCAGCCAGGCCGGGGGTGAAGCAAACATTCAGTACTTC
TRBJ1-1,TRBV2,.,.,CASSERGRGGTEAFF,TGTGCCAGCAGTGAGAGGGGACGTGGCGGTACTGAAGCTTTCTTT
TRBJ2-5,TRBV2,once,.,CASTLENGKETQYF,TGTGCCAGCACCCTTGAGAACGGGAAAGAGACCCAGTACTTC
TRBJ2-3,TRBV2,.,.,CASRQGTDTQYF,TGTGCCAGCAGACAGGGCACAGATACGCAGTATTTT
TRBJ2-2,TRBV28,few,.,CASSLLGTGELFF,TGTGCCAGCAGTTTATTGGGGACCGGGGAGCTGTTTTTT
TRBJ1-6,TRBV30,.,.,CAWSALQGSRSPLHF,TGTGCCTGGAGTGCACTCCAGGGAAGTCGATCACCCCTCCACTTT
TRBJ2-7,TRBV4-1,.,.,CASSQDRNDFSYEQYF,TGCGCCAGCAGCCAAGATCGGAACGATTTCTCCTACGAGCAGTACTTC
TRBJ2-2,TRBV29-1,.,TRBD2,CSVTPTSGRGFGELFF,TGCAGCGTCACGCCTACTAGCGGGAGAGGTTTCGGGGAGCTGTTTTTT
TRBJ1-4,TRBV5-4,.,TRBD1,CASSPDRAEKLFF,TGTGCCAGCAGCCCGGACAGGGCTGAAAAACTGTTTTTT